The 8 T cell receptor beta chains below all came from one sample that was sequenced in a study of T cells after yellow fever vaccination. MiXCR was run by TCRdb on the 5' RACE reads, yielding one entry per CDR3 protein. The table shows under 400,000 distinct CDR3 sequences, with approximately 13% occurring only once. Sample: CD4+ T cells sorted from PBMCs, taken 15 days after the yellow fever booster vaccination. The receptors stem from a man between 18 and 35 years old who received the YFV17D yellow fever vaccine.

V usage is TRBV12-3 or TRBV12-4 and J usage is TRBJ1-5; D is undetermined. The V gene lost 5 bases and the J gene lost 0 bases, with 8 bases spanning the gap. This CDR3 is 14 amino acids long. CDR3 loop: CASSTAYSNQPQHF. Written as DNA, the CDR3 is TGTGCCAGCAGTACAGCCTATAGCAATCAGCCCCAGCATTTT.

This clonotype was counted only a few times. The chain is built from TRBV13 and TRBJ1-1; TRBD1 might be the D (5 bases). The CDR3 extends over 13 amino acids. V was clipped by 2 bases and J by 5 bases, with 9 bases between them. Germline assignment: CDR1 PRHDT and CDR2 FYEKMQ (reference sequence). The chain's CDR3 is CASSLWGYTEAFF. CDR3 sequence (DNA): TGTGCCAGCAGCTTATGGGGGTATACTGAAGCTTTCTTT.

The chain uses TRBV28 and TRBJ1-2; a weak D match, TRBD1 (5 bases). CDR3 length equals 16 residues. With 3 bases removed from V and 3 bases from J, the gap between germline ends came to 17 bases. From germline, CDR1 is MDHEN and CDR2 SYDVKM. DNA for the CDR3: TGTGCCAGCAGTTTTCAGGGTTTTAGACTAGACTATGGCTACACCTTC. Amino acids: CASSFQGFRLDYGYTF.

The V call is TRBV9, the J call TRBJ2-3; possibly TRBD1 or TRBD2 for D (5 bases each). Germline loops: CDR1 SGDLS, CDR2 YYNGEE. This CDR3 has 15 amino acids. Between the trimmed V and J ends, which lost 3 bases and 6 bases, there was a span of 17 bases. CDR3 loop: CASSASGTPPDTQYF. The CDR3 nucleotides are TGTGCCAGCAGCGCGTCCGGGACCCCGCCGGATACGCAGTATTTT.

The sample holds many counts of this clonotype. This chain connects TRBV12-3 or TRBV12-4 to TRBJ1-5; maybe TRBD1 (5 bases). V was shortened by 5 bases and J by 8 bases, with 19 bases between the two germline ends. This CDR3 contains 15 residues. CDR3 DNA: TGTGCCAGCAGTGCCGGGGCGGGAACTTGGGAGCCCCAGCATTTT. Protein sequence: CASSAGAGTWEPQHF.

There are a few counts of this clonotype. The chain carries TRBV7-2 and TRBJ2-1; the match to TRBD2 covers 13 bases. The CDR3 is 17 amino acids. J lost 0 bases, V lost 5 bases, and 4 bases had no gene match. CDR1 and CDR2 from the germline V gene are SGHTA and FQGNSA. CDR3 loop: CASSKRTSGSSYNEQFF. CDR3 sequence (DNA): TGTGCCAGCAGCAAAAGGACTAGCGGGAGCTCCTACAATGAGCAGTTCTTC.

A few counts support this clonotype. The chain joins TRBV6-5 to TRBJ2-5, with D possibly matching TRBD2 (5 bases). Germline V CDR1 and CDR2: MNHEY, SVGAGI. Trimming shortened V by 0 bases and J by 5 bases, and 13 bases separated the two germline ends. CDR3 length equals 15 residues. The CDR3 DNA follows: TGTGCCAGCAGTTACTCGTATTCGGGGTGGGAGACCCAGTACTTC. It yields the protein CASSYSYSGWETQYF.

This clonotype has just a few counts. V and J are TRBV4-3 and TRBJ2-3, with TRBD2 as a possible D gene (5 bases). The CDR3 consists of 13 residues. Germline CDR1 LGHNA, CDR2 YSLEER. Trimming shortened V by 1 base and J by 7 bases, and 9 bases separated the two germline ends. The CDR3 sequence: CASSQAGKNTQYF. The CDR3 coding sequence is TGCGCCAGCAGCCAAGCGGGGAAGAATACGCAGTATTTT.